The 16 T cell receptor beta chains in this list originate from one sample, sequenced in a study of monozygotic twins with cystic fibrosis. The assay was immunoSEQ multiplex PCR, and TCRdb's table has in-frame clones only and misses some. The sample records under 40,000 clones, roughly 96% being singletons. Sequenced: blood. Source of these receptors: a girl aged 2-15 years with cystic fibrosis.

J is TRBJ1-6 and V is TRBV28; no reliable D call. The CDR3 runs to 12 residues. Trimming took off 8 bases at V and 9 bases at J, with 11 bases between the two ends. Germline CDR1 MDHEN, CDR2 SYDVKM. The CDR3 nucleotides are TGTGCCAGCTGTAAGCCGGGTTCACCCCTCCACTTT. This gives the protein CASCKPGSPLHF.

CDR3 sequence (DNA): TGTGCCAGCAGCACAGAAAGGGGGCGTGGGACTGAAGCTTTCTTT. It encodes CASSTERGRGTEAFF. This chain joins TRBV11-2 and TRBJ1-1; 7 nucleotides align to TRBD1. From germline, CDR1 is SGHAT and CDR2 FQNNGV. This CDR3 comprises 15 residues. V shed 5 bases, J shed 5 bases, and the junction held 11 bases outside the gene matches.

The chain joins TRBV5-1 to TRBJ2-7, with 14 positions matching TRBD2. The length of the CDR3 is 17 residues. Germline V gives CDR1 SGHRS, CDR2 YFSETQ. Trimming took 0 bases from V and 5 from J; bases not matched to a gene: 7. CDR3 nucleotides: TGCGCCAGCAGCTTGGCGTGGACTAGCGGGAGGTGGGACGAGCAGTACTTC. Protein product: CASSLAWTSGRWDEQYF. The whole variable domain, filled in from reference TRBV5-1 and TRBJ2-7, reads KAGVTQTPRYLIKTRGQQVTLSCSPISGHRSVSWYQQTPGQGLQFLFEYFSETQRNKGNFPGRFSGRQFSNSRSEMNVSTLELGDSALYLCASSLAWTSGRWDEQYFGPGTRLTVT.

The genes are TRBV19 and TRBJ1-1; D gene ambiguous. This CDR3 spans 15 amino acids. The V and J ends lost 6 bases and 3 bases respectively, with 17 bases between them. The V gene's germline CDR1 is LNHDA and CDR2 SQIVND (reference sequence). This CDR3 reads CASSPPKRADTEAFF. DNA for the CDR3: TGTGCCAGTAGCCCCCCCAAAAGGGCGGACACTGAAGCTTTCTTT.

J is TRBJ2-7 and V is TRBV18; D gene uncertain. The CDR3 is 15 residues long. Germline CDR1 KGHSH, CDR2 LQKENI. V dropped 3 bases and J dropped 3 bases, with 15 bases sitting between them. CDR3 protein: CASSPYSLDIYEQYF. CDR3 DNA sequence: TGTGCCAGCTCACCGTACTCACTTGATATCTACGAGCAGTACTTC.

The V call is TRBV11-1, the J call TRBJ2-1; the D gene is possibly TRBD1 (6 bases). The CDR3 has 13 amino acids. The germline gives CDR1 SGHAT, CDR2 FQDESV (reference sequence). V was clipped by 10 bases and J by 4 bases, with 14 bases between them. CDR3: CAIQDSAYNEQFF. CDR3 nucleotides: TGTGCCATCCAGGACAGCGCGTACAATGAGCAGTTCTTC.

This clone has just one count. The CDR3 protein is CASSFGQLSTDTQYF. The CDR3 DNA follows: TGTGCCAGCAGTTTCGGACAACTAAGCACAGATACGCAGTATTTT. V and J are TRBV28 and TRBJ2-3, with D maybe TRBD1 (5 bases). Looked up from germline, CDR1 is MDHEN and CDR2 is SYDVKM. This CDR3 spans 15 amino acids. V lost 3 bases to trimming and J lost 0 bases, with 10 bases between them.

The chain carries TRBV7-2 and TRBJ2-3; D gene ambiguous. CDR1 SGHTA and CDR2 FQGNSA come from the germline V gene. Trimming left V 1 base short and J 3 bases short, with 11 bases between. This CDR3 contains 15 residues. The CDR3 region has the DNA TGTGCCAGCAGCTTAGTCGGTGGGATAACAGATACGCAGTATTTT. It yields the protein CASSLVGGITDTQYF.

This chain uses TRBV5-1 with TRBJ2-7; TRBD1 might be the D (5 bases). The germline V and J ends were trimmed by 0 bases and 5 bases, with 15 bases remaining between them. CDR1 SGHRS and CDR2 YFSETQ come from the germline V gene. There are 15 residues in the CDR3. CDR3 in amino acids: CASSLGQIVSDEQYF. Written as DNA, the CDR3 is TGCGCCAGCAGCTTGGGACAGATAGTTTCCGACGAGCAGTACTTC. Based on the CDR3 plus reference TRBV5-1 and TRBJ2-7, the full variable domain is KAGVTQTPRYLIKTRGQQVTLSCSPISGHRSVSWYQQTPGQGLQFLFEYFSETQRNKGNFPGRFSGRQFSNSRSEMNVSTLELGDSALYLCASSLGQIVSDEQYFGPGTRLTVT.

The rearrangement joins TRBV9 to TRBJ1-6; D unresolved. V dropped 4 bases and J dropped 9 bases, with 17 bases sitting between them. The CDR3 extends over 15 amino acids. CDR1 is SGDLS, CDR2 YYNGEE, per germline. This chain's CDR3 is CASSLEGGMTSPLHF. The CDR3 bases are TGTGCCAGCAGCCTGGAGGGAGGGATGACTTCACCCCTCCACTTT.

This chain links TRBV25-1 with TRBJ1-6, with D hard to call. V was clipped by 7 bases and J by 7 bases, with 17 bases between them. The CDR3 sequence is 15 residues long. Germline V gene sequence: CDR1 MGHDK, CDR2 SYGVNS. For the CDR3, the DNA is TGTGCCAGCATGGGGAGGGAGTCCTGGAATTCACCCCTCCACTTT. Translating it yields CASMGRESWNSPLHF.

The J gene is TRBJ1-2, the V gene TRBV29-1, with D hard to call. The CDR3 covers 14 residues. The germline V gene encodes CDR1 SQVTM and CDR2 ANQGSEA. V lost 3 bases and J lost 4, with 15 bases in between. This chain's CDR3 is CSVDGKANPYGYTF. DNA of the CDR3: TGCAGCGTTGATGGCAAGGCGAACCCCTATGGCTACACCTTC.

This clone was counted a single time. The genes are TRBV2 and TRBJ1-2; 7 bases are shared with TRBD1. This CDR3 spans 14 amino acids. Germline CDR1 SNHLY, CDR2 FYNNEI. With 4 bases clipped from V and 2 bases from J, the junction kept 4 bases outside the gene matches. The CDR3 bases are TGTGCCAGCAGTGTTGAGGGGGCGAACTATGGCTACACCTTC. As protein: CASSVEGANYGYTF.

DNA of the CDR3: TGTGCCAGCAGCTTACGAGGGGGAGGACAGCCCCAGCATTTT. It translates to CASSLRGGGQPQHF. This chain connects TRBV7-2 to TRBJ1-5; perhaps TRBD1 as D (6 bases). V lost 2 bases and J 7 bases, leaving 12 bases between the germline ends. Germline CDR1 is SGHTA and CDR2 is FQGNSA. This CDR3 comprises 14 residues. The entire variable domain, with the rest obtained from reference TRBV7-2 and TRBJ1-5, is as follows: GAGVSQSPSNKVTEKGKDVELRCDPISGHTALYWYRQSLGQGLEFLIYFQGNSAPDKSGLPSDRFSAERTGGSVSTLTIQRTQQEDSAVYLCASSLRGGGQPQHFGDGTRLSIL.

The chain joins TRBV28 to TRBJ1-5, with D unresolved. The V end was cut by 2 bases, the J end by 1 base, with 12 bases between. Looked up from germline, CDR1 is MDHEN and CDR2 is SYDVKM. CDR3 size: 16 residues. The CDR3 region is CASSLSGDRSNQPQHF. CDR3 DNA sequence: TGTGCCAGCAGTTTAAGCGGGGATCGGAGCAATCAGCCCCAGCATTTT.

The chain employs TRBV5-5 and TRBJ2-7; D gene uncertain. Germline V gene sequence: CDR1 SGHKS, CDR2 YYEKEE (reference sequence). CDR3 length: 14 amino acids. Deletions cut 1 base from V and 5 bases from J, with 13 bases between. CDR3 residues: CASSLRPQPHEQYF. The DNA for the CDR3 is TGTGCCAGCAGCTTGAGGCCTCAACCCCACGAGCAGTACTTC.